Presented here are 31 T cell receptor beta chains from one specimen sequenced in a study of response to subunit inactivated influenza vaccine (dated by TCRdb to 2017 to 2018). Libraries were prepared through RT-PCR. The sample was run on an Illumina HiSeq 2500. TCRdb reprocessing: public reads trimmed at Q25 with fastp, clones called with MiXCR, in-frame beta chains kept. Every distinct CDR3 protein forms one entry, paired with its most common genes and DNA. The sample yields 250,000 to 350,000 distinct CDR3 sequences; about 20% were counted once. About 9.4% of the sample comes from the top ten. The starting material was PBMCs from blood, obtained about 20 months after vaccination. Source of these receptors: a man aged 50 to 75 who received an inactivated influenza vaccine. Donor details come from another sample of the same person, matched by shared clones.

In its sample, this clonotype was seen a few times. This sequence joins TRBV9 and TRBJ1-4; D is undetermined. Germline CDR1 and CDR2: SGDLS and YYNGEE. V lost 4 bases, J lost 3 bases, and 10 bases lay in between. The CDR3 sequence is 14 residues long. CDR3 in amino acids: CASSPKVSNEKLFF. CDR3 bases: TGTGCCAGCAGCCCCAAGGTTTCTAATGAAAAACTGTTTTTT.

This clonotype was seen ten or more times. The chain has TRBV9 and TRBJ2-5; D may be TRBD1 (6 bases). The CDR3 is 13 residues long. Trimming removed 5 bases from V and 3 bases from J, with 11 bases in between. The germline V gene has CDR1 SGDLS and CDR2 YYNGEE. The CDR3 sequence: CASSTGQKETQYF. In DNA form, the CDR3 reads TGTGCCAGCAGTACTGGACAGAAAGAGACCCAGTACTTC.

CDR3 sequence reads: CASSGTGRTGYTF. The CDR3 DNA reads TGTGCCAGCAGTGGGACAGGTCGTACCGGCTACACCTTC. The V and J genes are TRBV6-1 and TRBJ1-2; 7 bases fit TRBD1. Germline values: CDR1 MNHNS, CDR2 SASEGT. V shed 4 bases, J shed 8 bases, and the junction held 7 bases outside the gene matches. This CDR3 comprises 13 residues.

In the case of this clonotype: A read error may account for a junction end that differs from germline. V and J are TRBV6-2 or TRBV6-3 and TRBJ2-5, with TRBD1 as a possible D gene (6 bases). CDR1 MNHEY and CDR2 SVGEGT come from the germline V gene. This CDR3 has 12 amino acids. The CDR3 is CASSYAGQTQYF. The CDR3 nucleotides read TGTGCCAGCAGTTACGCCGGACAGACTCAGTACTTC.

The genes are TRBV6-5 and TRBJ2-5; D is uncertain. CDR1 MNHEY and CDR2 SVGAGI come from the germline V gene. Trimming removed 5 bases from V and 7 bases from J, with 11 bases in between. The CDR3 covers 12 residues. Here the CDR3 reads CASSHPLGTQYF. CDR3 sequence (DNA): TGTGCCAGCAGTCATCCCCTTGGGACCCAGTACTTC.

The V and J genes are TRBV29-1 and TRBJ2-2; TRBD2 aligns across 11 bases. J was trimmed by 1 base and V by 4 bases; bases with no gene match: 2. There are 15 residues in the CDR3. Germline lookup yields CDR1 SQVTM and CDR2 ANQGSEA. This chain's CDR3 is CSVVAGGLNTGELFF. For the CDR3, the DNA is TGCAGCGTTGTAGCGGGAGGGCTGAACACCGGGGAGCTGTTTTTT.

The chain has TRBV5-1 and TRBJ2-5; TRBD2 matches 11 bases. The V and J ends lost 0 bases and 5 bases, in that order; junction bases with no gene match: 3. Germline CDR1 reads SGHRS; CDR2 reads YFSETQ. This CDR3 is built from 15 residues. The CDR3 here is CASSLGLAGSETQYF. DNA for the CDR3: TGCGCCAGCAGCTTGGGACTAGCGGGGTCTGAGACCCAGTACTTC.

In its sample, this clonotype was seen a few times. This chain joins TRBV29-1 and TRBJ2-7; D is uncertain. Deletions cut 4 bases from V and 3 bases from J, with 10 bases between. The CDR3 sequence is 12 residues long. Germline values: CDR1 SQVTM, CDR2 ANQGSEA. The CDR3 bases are TGCAGCGTTGCTGAAGGGTACTACGAGCAGTACTTC. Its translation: CSVAEGYYEQYF.

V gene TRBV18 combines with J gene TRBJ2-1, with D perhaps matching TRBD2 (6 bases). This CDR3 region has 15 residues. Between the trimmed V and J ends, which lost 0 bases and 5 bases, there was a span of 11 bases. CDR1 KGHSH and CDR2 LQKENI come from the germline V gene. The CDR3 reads CASSPPGRPNNEQFF. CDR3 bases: TGTGCCAGCTCACCACCGGGGAGGCCTAACAATGAGCAGTTCTTC.

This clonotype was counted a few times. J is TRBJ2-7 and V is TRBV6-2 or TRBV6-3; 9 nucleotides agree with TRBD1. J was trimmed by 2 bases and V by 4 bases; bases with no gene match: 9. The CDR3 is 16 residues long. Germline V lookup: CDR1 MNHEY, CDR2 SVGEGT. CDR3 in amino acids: CASSSGQGTFTYEQYF. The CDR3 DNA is TGTGCCAGCAGTTCCGGACAGGGGACGTTTACCTACGAGCAGTACTTC.

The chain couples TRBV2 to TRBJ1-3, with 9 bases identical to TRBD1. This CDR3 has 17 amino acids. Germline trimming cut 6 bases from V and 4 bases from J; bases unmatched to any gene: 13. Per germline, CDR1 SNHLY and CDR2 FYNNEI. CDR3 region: CASSPYIQGAGGNTIYF. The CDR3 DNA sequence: TGTGCCAGCAGCCCCTATATACAGGGGGCAGGAGGAAACACCATATATTTT.

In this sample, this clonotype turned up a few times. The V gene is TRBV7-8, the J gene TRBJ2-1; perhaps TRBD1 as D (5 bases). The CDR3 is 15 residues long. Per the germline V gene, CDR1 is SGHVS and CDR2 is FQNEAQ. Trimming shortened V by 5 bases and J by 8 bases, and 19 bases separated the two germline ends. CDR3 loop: CASSRLWGRADEQFF. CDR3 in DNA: TGTGCCAGCAGCCGGTTGTGGGGCCGGGCGGATGAGCAGTTCTTC.

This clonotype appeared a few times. CDR3 in DNA: TGTGCCAGCAGCTTACCCCAGAGGATATACGAGCAGTACTTC. The encoded protein is CASSLPQRIYEQYF. The rearrangement links TRBV7-8 to TRBJ2-7; D remains ambiguous. The CDR3 totals 14 residues. The germline V and J ends were trimmed by 2 bases and 4 bases, with 12 bases remaining between them. CDR1 and CDR2 from the germline V gene are SGHVS and FQNEAQ.

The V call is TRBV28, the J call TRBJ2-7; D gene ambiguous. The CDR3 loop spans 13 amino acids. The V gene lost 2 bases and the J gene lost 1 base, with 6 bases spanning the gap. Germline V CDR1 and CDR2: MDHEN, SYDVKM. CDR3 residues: CASSLKYSYEQYF. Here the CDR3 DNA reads TGTGCCAGCAGTTTAAAGTATTCCTACGAGCAGTACTTC.

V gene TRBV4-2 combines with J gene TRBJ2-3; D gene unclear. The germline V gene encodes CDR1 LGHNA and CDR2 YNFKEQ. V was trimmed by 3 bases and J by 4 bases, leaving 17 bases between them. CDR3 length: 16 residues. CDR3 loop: CASSHRQVSAADTQYF. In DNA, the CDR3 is TGTGCCAGCAGCCACCGCCAAGTATCCGCAGCAGATACGCAGTATTTT.

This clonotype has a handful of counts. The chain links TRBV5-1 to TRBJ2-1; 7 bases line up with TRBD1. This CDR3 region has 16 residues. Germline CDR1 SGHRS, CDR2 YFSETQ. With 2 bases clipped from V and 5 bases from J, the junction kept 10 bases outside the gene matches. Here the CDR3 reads CASSFPRQGPDNEQFF. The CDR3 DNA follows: TGCGCCAGCAGCTTCCCCCGACAGGGTCCGGACAATGAGCAGTTCTTC.

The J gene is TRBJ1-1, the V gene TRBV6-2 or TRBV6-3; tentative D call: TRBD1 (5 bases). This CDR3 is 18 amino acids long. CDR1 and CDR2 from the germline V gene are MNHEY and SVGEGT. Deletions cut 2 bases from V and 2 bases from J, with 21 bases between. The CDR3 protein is CASSYGVPGRRANTEAFF. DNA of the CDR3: TGTGCCAGCAGTTACGGGGTCCCCGGGCGCAGGGCTAACACTGAAGCTTTCTTT.

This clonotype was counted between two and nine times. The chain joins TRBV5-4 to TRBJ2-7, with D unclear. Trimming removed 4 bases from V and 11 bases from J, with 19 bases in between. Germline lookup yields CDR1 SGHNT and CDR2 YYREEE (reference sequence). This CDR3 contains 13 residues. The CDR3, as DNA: TGTGCCAGCAGCCGACCGGACGGTTCGTTGGAGTACTTC. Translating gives CASSRPDGSLEYF.

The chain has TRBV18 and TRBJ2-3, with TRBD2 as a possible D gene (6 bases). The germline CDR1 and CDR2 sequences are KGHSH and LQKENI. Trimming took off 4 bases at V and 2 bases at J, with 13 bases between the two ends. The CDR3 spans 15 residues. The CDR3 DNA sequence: TGTGCCAGCTCACGATTGCTAGCGTACACAGATACGCAGTATTTT. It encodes CASSRLLAYTDTQYF.

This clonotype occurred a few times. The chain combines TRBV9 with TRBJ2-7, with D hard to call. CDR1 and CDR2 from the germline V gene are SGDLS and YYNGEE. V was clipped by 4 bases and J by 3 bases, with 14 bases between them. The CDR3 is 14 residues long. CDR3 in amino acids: CASSPRPSVYEQYF. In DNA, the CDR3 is TGTGCCAGCAGCCCCAGGCCCTCGGTCTACGAGCAGTACTTC.

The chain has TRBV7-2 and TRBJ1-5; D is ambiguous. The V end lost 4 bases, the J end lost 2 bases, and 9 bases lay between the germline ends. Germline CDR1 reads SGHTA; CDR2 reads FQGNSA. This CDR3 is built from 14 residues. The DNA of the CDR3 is TGTGCCAGCAGCTACCCCTGGGGCAATCAGCCCCAGCATTTT. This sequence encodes CASSYPWGNQPQHF.

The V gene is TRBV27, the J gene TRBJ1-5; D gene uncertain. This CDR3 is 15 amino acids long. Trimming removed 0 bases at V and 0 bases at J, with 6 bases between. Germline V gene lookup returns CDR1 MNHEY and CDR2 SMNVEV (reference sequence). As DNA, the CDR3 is TGTGCCAGCAGTTTATCGGCTAATAGCAATCAGCCCCAGCATTTT. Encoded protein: CASSLSANSNQPQHF.

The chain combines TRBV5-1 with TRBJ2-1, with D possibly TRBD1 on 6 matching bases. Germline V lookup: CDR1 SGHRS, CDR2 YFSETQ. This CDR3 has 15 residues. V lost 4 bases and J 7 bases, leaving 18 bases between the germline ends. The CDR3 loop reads CASSLTSGALNEQFF. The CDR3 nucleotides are TGCGCCAGCAGCCTGACCTCAGGGGCCTTGAATGAGCAGTTCTTC. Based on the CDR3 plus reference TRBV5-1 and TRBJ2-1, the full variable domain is KAGVTQTPRYLIKTRGQQVTLSCSPISGHRSVSWYQQTPGQGLQFLFEYFSETQRNKGNFPGRFSGRQFSNSRSEMNVSTLELGDSALYLCASSLTSGALNEQFFGPGTRLTVL.

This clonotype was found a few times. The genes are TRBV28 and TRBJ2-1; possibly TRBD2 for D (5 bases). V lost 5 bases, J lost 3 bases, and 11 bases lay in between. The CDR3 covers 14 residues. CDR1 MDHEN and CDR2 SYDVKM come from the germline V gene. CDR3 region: CASSLPGYYNEQFF. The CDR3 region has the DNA TGTGCCAGCAGTCTTCCGGGATACTACAATGAGCAGTTCTTC.

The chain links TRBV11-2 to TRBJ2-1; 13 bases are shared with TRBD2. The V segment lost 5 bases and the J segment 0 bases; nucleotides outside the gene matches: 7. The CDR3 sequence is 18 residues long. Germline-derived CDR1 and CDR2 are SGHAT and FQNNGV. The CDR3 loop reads CASSHGTSGKSSYNEQFF. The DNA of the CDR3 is TGTGCCAGCAGCCACGGGACTAGCGGGAAGAGCTCCTACAATGAGCAGTTCTTC.

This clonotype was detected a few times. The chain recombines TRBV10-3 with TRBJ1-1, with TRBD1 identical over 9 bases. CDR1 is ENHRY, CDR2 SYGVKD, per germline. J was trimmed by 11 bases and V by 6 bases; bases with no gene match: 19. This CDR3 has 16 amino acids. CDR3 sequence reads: CAISYAPGQGPSEAFF. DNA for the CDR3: TGTGCCATCAGCTACGCACCGGGACAGGGCCCTTCCGAGGCTTTCTTT.

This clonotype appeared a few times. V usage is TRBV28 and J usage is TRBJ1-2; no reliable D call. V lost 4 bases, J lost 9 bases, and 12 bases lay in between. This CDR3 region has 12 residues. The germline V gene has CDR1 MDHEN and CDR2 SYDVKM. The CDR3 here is CASSSWTGSYTF. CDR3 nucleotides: TGTGCCAGCAGTTCCTGGACTGGGAGCTACACCTTC.

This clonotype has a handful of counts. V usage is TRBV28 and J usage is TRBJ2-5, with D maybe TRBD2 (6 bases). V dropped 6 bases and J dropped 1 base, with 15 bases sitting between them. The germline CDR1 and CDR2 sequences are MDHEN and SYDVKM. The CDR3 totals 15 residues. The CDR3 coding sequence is TGTGCCAGCAGACCAAATCGGGACTTCCAAGAGACCCAGTACTTC. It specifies CASRPNRDFQETQYF.

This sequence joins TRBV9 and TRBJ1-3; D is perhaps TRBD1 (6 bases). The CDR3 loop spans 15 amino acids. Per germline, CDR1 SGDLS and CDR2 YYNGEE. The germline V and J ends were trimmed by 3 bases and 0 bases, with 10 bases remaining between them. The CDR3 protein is CASSATGSSGNTIYF. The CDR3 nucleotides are TGTGCCAGCAGCGCTACAGGGTCCTCTGGAAACACCATATATTTT.

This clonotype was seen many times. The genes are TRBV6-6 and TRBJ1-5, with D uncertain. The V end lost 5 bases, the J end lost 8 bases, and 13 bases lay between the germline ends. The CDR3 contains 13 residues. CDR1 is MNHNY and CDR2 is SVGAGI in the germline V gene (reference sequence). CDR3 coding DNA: TGTGCCAGCAGTCCGGACTGGTTAAAGCCCCAGCATTTT. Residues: CASSPDWLKPQHF.

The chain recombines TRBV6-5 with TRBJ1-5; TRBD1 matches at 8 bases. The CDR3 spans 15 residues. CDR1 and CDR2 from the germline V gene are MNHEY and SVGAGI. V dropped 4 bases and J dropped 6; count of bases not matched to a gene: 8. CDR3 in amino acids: CASSSGQGGSQPQHF. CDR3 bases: TGTGCCAGCAGTTCCGGACAGGGTGGAAGTCAGCCCCAGCATTTT.